Listed here are 9 T cell receptor beta chains from one sample, sequenced in a study of CD8 T cells in ankylosing spondylitis. TCRdb ran MiXCR on the 5' RACE reads and lists one entry per CDR3 protein. The sample contains 300,000 to 400,000 distinct CDR3 sequences, 11% of which appear only once. Sequencing used blood, either unsorted or a sorted T cell fraction (not recorded which). These TCRs come from a female donor with ankylosing spondylitis or in good health (not recorded which).

The chain links TRBV3-1 to TRBJ1-1; D is unclear. V lost 2 bases and J 4 bases, leaving 5 bases between the germline ends. From germline, CDR1 is LGHDT and CDR2 YNNKEL (reference sequence). The CDR3 extends over 12 amino acids. Here the CDR3 DNA reads TGTGCCAGCAGCCAAATCGTCACTGAAGCTTTCTTT. It encodes CASSQIVTEAFF.

This clonotype was observed at least ten times. CDR3 protein: CASSAGQEEKLFF. The CDR3 region has the DNA TGTGCCAGCTCCGCAGGGCAGGAGGAAAAACTGTTTTTT. The chain is built from TRBV28 and TRBJ1-4; TRBD1 might be the D (5 bases). Germline-derived CDR1 and CDR2 are MDHEN and SYDVKM. This CDR3 is built from 13 residues. Trimming removed 8 bases from V and 8 bases from J, with 15 bases in between.

This clonotype showed up many times. The chain combines TRBV7-8 with TRBJ2-5; tentatively, D is TRBD2 (6 bases). The CDR3 sequence is 19 residues long. Trimming cost V 5 bases and J 5 bases, with 30 bases left between them. Germline CDR1 reads SGHVS; CDR2 reads FQNEAQ. CDR3 loop: CASSPRGGFSGGTPETQYF. In DNA, the CDR3 is TGTGCCAGCAGCCCAAGAGGTGGTTTCAGCGGCGGGACTCCGGAGACCCAGTACTTC.

This clonotype is a singleton in its sample. V is TRBV19 and J is TRBJ2-1; 10 bases match TRBD2. After removal of 6 bases from V and 0 bases from J, the junction contained 5 bases not matched to a gene. The CDR3 spans 16 residues. Germline lookup yields CDR1 LNHDA and CDR2 SQIVND (reference sequence). CDR3: CASRGSGRNSYNEQFF. The DNA for the CDR3 is TGTGCCAGTAGAGGTAGCGGGAGGAACTCCTACAATGAGCAGTTCTTC.

This clonotype was seen ten or more times. A junction end diverges from the germline sequence, so it may reflect a read error. This chain joins TRBV29-1 and TRBJ1-2; D remains ambiguous. The CDR3 sequence is 8 residues long. CDR1 and CDR2 from the germline V gene are SQVTM and ANQGSEA. CDR3 sequence: CSLEGYTF. CDR3 nucleotides: TGCAGCCTTGAGGGCTACACCTTC. Full variable domain (rest looked up from reference TRBV29-1 and TRBJ1-2): SAVISQKPSRDICQRGTSLTIQCQVDSQVTMMFWYRQQPGQSLTLIATANQGSEATYESGFVIDKFPISRPNLTFSTLTVSNMSPEDSSIYLCSLEGYTFGSGTRLTVV.

This clonotype has ten or more counts. The CDR3 loop reads CASSLLQASWGGYTF. In DNA, the CDR3 is TGTGCCAGCAGTTTATTACAGGCTTCGTGGGGTGGCTACACCTTC. V usage is TRBV28 and J usage is TRBJ1-2, with D possibly being TRBD1 (5 bases). The CDR3 contains 15 residues. V gave up 1 base and J gave up 7 bases, with 16 bases separating them. Per the germline V gene, CDR1 is MDHEN and CDR2 is SYDVKM.

This clonotype showed up many times. The chain couples TRBV20-1 to TRBJ2-7, with D perhaps TRBD2 (6 bases). The CDR3 is 14 residues long. CDR1 and CDR2 from the germline V gene are DFQATT and SNEGSKA (reference sequence). The V gene lost 1 base and the J gene lost 4 bases, with 14 bases spanning the gap. CDR3: CSARAGGPPYEQYF. The CDR3 nucleotides are TGCAGTGCTAGAGCCGGAGGGCCACCGTACGAGCAGTACTTC.

This clonotype has a handful of counts. This chain uses TRBV10-3 with TRBJ2-2; D not certain. The CDR3 length is 14 residues. The V gene lost 3 bases and the J gene lost 2 bases, with 7 bases spanning the gap. From germline, CDR1 is ENHRY and CDR2 SYGVKD. CDR3 sequence reads: CAISDPINTGELFF. In nucleotides, the CDR3 is TGTGCCATCAGTGACCCGATAAACACCGGGGAGCTGTTTTTT.

The rearrangement uses TRBV5-1 and TRBJ1-1; D ambiguous. CDR3 size: 13 residues. With 4 bases removed from V and 11 bases from J, the gap between germline ends came to 18 bases. CDR1 and CDR2 from the germline V gene are SGHRS and YFSETQ. CDR3 DNA: TGCGCCAGCAGCGCTGAGGGCGTCGGTGGGGCTTTCTTT. Its translation: CASSAEGVGGAFF.